This T cell receptor beta chain was identified in a study of PD-L1 blockade in urothelial cancer. Background on the study: Prior chemotherapy regimens per patient numbered 0 to 3. Blood-derived samples held a median approximately 150,000 T cells.

This CDR3 region has 14 residues. Per germline, CDR1 SGHKS and CDR2 YYEKEE (reference sequence). Trimming took 1 base from V and 2 from J; bases not matched to a gene: 1. Pretreatment and on-treatment samples were taken, numbering 1 to 8 per patient. Clones were read by immunoSEQ multiplex PCR, and TCRdb kept only the in-frame ones, dropping some. The sample includes fewer than 130,000 clones, approximately 85% of them seen just once. Turning to this clone: The antigen is undetermined.

The study's findings and limits: Better survival was predicted by below-median pretreatment blood TCR clonality.

This clonotype originated in a man between 45 and 60 years old with urothelial cancer. The rearrangement links TRBV5-5 to TRBJ2-5, with 8 bases matching TRBD1. This specimen consisted of PBMCs, obtained around atezolizumab (anti-PD-L1) treatment. CDR3 amino acids: CASSLYRGQETQYF. The DNA for the CDR3 is TGTGCCAGCAGCTTGTACAGGGGGCAAGAGACCCAGTACTTC.